The rows below give T cell receptor beta chains drawn from one sample of a study of chemoradiotherapy in HPV16-positive cancers. The repertoire was sequenced with immunoSEQ multiplex PCR; TCRdb's copy has only in-frame clones and lacks some. This sample carries 29,000 or so clones, 93% of them seen once, and the ten largest clones take roughly 18%. The source was blood, collected from a patient who underwent chemoradiotherapy. The receptors come from a human donor with HPV-associated anogenital cancer. Each CDR3 is given with its conserved first and last residue. D genes are given only for firm matches. Expanded clones are given a class, and other clones once, few, many or no size at all.

v_gene	j_gene	d_gene	abundance	CDR3aa	CDR3nt
TRBV11-2	TRBJ1-2	TRBD1	.	CASSPSTGGVGYTF	TGTGCCAGCAGCCCATCGACAGGGGGAGTAGGCTACACCTTC
TRBV7-2	TRBJ2-2	.	.	CASSLEQANTGELFF	TGTGCCAGCAGCTTGGAGCAGGCGAACACCGGGGAGCTGTTTTTT
TRBV2	TRBJ1-5	.	once	CASSDGIYSNQPQHF	TGTGCCAGCAGTGACGGCATTTATAGCAATCAGCCCCAGCATTTT
TRBV19	TRBJ2-5	.	.	CASSISPGRQETQYF	TGTGCCAGTAGTATATCTCCGGGGCGCCAAGAGACCCAGTACTTC
TRBV27	TRBJ2-2	TRBD2	.	CASSLLKTSANTGELFF	TGTGCCAGCAGTTTGTTGAAAACTAGCGCGAACACCGGGGAGCTGTTTTTT
TRBV7-7	TRBJ2-5	.	.	CASSAGTAKAETQYF	TGTGCCAGCAGCGCCGGGACGGCCAAGGCGGAGACCCAGTACTTC
TRBV7-2	TRBJ2-5	TRBD1	.	CASSFKRGQGVEQETQYF	TGTGCCAGCAGCTTTAAGCGAGGACAGGGGGTAGAGCAAGAGACCCAGTACTTC
TRBV4-2	TRBJ1-2	.	.	CASSQAGLYGYTF	TGTGCCAGCAGCCAAGCGGGTCTCTATGGCTACACCTTC
TRBV27	TRBJ2-1	.	.	CASRLTTGLSYNEQFF	TGTGCCAGCAGGCTGACGACTGGTCTCTCCTACAATGAGCAGTTCTTC
TRBV27	TRBJ2-7	.	once	CASSLSQSYEQYF	TGTGCCAGCAGTTTATCTCAGAGCTACGAGCAGTACTTC
TRBV5-1	TRBJ2-5	TRBD2	.	CASSFLAGSQETQYF	TGCGCCAGCAGCTTTCTAGCGGGGAGTCAAGAGACCCAGTACTTC
TRBV12-2	TRBJ2-7	.	.	CASRLAGQGTYEQYF	TGTGCAAGTCGCTTAGCCGGACAGGGCACCTACGAGCAGTACTTC
TRBV18	TRBJ2-2	TRBD1	.	CASSMYRDSGGAGELFF	TGTGCCAGCTCAATGTACCGGGACAGCGGTGGAGCCGGGGAGCTGTTTTTT
TRBV13	TRBJ2-5	.	.	CASSGDSSETQYF	TGTGCCAGCAGCGGGGACTCAAGCGAGACCCAGTACTTC
TRBV6-5	TRBJ1-1	.	.	CASSYGGRMNTEAFF	TGTGCCAGCAGTTACGGGGGGAGGATGAACACTGAAGCTTTCTTT
TRBV6-5	TRBJ1-2	.	.	CASSNKSPYGYTF	TGTGCCAGCTCTAATAAGAGCCCATATGGCTACACCTTC
TRBV18	TRBJ1-2	TRBD1	.	CASSPVRDSYGYTF	TGTGCCAGCTCACCAGTGCGGGACAGCTATGGCTACACCTTC
TRBV11-2	TRBJ1-5	.	.	CASSLDRVDQPQHF	TGTGCCAGCAGCTTAGACAGGGTCGATCAGCCCCAGCATTTT
TRBV28	TRBJ2-7	TRBD1	.	CASSFRGRGHEQYF	TGTGCCAGCAGTTTCAGGGGGCGCGGCCACGAGCAGTACTTC
TRBV5-6	TRBJ1-2	.	.	CASTLGDRNYGYTF	TGTGCCAGCACCTTGGGGGACCGAAACTATGGCTACACCTTC
TRBV7-2	TRBJ2-3	.	.	CASSPRTVRNTQYF	TGTGCCAGCAGCCCCCGGACCGTTCGGAATACGCAGTATTTT
TRBV18	TRBJ1-1	TRBD1	.	CASSKDRGEAFF	TGTGCCAGCTCAAAGGACAGGGGTGAAGCTTTCTTT
TRBV7-9	TRBJ2-7	.	few	CASSPERYEQYF	TGTGCCAGCAGTCCGGAGCGCTACGAGCAGTACTTC
TRBV27	TRBJ2-3	TRBD1	.	CASSSPGQGTDTQYF	TGTGCCAGCAGTTCCCCGGGACAGGGTACAGATACGCAGTATTTT
TRBV5-4	TRBJ2-3	.	.	CASSLTGSDTQYF	TGTGCCAGCAGCTTAACAGGATCAGATACGCAGTATTTT
TRBV7-9	TRBJ1-1	.	.	CASSLSGSNTEAFF	TGTGCCAGCAGCTTATCGGGGAGCAACACTGAAGCTTTCTTT
TRBV7-2	TRBJ1-2	.	.	CASSFLGANYGYTF	TGTGCCAGCAGCTTTTTGGGGGCTAACTATGGCTACACCTTC
TRBV5-6	TRBJ1-3	.	.	CASSLDRNTIYF	TGTGCCAGCAGCTTGGACAGAAACACCATATATTTT
TRBV5-1	TRBJ1-1	.	.	CASSSTSRRDTEAFF	TGCGCCAGCAGCTCCACCAGTCGCAGGGACACTGAAGCTTTCTTT
TRBV7-9	TRBJ2-7	.	.	CASGPTGGSYEQYF	TGTGCCAGCGGCCCGACTGGGGGCTCCTACGAGCAGTACTTC
TRBV6-5	TRBJ2-3	.	.	CASSLGVGTSDPQYF	TGTGCCAGCAGTTTGGGGGTTGGGACCTCCGACCCGCAGTATTTT
TRBV5-1	TRBJ2-3	TRBD1	.	CASSPGTGRDTQYF	TGCGCCAGCAGCCCGGGGACAGGGAGAGATACGCAGTATTTT
TRBV6-6	TRBJ1-2	.	.	CASSYRDILDGYTF	TGTGCCAGCAGTTACAGAGACATTTTAGATGGCTACACCTTC
TRBV4-3	TRBJ1-2	.	.	CASSQDTFRYGYTF	TGCGCCAGCAGCCAAGATACCTTCCGCTATGGCTACACCTTC
TRBV6-5	TRBJ1-2	TRBD1	.	CASSYYRGFGYTF	TGTGCCAGCAGTTACTACAGGGGTTTTGGCTACACCTTC
TRBV9	TRBJ2-3	.	.	CASSVEGLGNTQYF	TGTGCCAGCAGCGTAGAAGGTTTGGGAAATACGCAGTATTTT
TRBV10-2	TRBJ2-7	TRBD1	.	CASRPGQGASYEQYF	TGCGCCAGCAGGCCTGGACAGGGGGCATCCTACGAGCAGTACTTC
TRBV9	TRBJ2-2	TRBD1	.	CASSGRGQTLANTGELFF	TGTGCCAGCAGCGGTAGGGGGCAAACTCTGGCGAACACCGGGGAGCTGTTTTTT
TRBV19	TRBJ2-5	.	.	CASSTFGETQYF	TGTGCCAGTAGTACATTTGGGGAGACCCAGTACTTC
TRBV6-5	TRBJ2-3	TRBD1	few	CASSYGDRDTDTQYF	TGTGCCAGCAGTTACGGGGACAGGGACACAGATACGCAGTATTTT
TRBV4-1	TRBJ1-2	.	.	CASSQVIPRGNYGYTF	TGCGCCAGCAGCCAAGTGATCCCGCGGGGTAACTATGGCTACACCTTC
TRBV5-4	TRBJ1-4	.	.	CASSIRLGTNEKLFF	TGTGCCAGCAGCATAAGACTCGGGACTAATGAAAAACTGTTTTTT
TRBV18	TRBJ2-1	TRBD2	.	CASSPSGLVIHNEQFF	TGTGCCAGCTCACCGAGCGGACTAGTAATCCACAATGAGCAGTTCTTC
TRBV4-1	TRBJ2-2	.	.	CASSQPRRGIGELFF	TGCGCCAGCAGCCAACCCCGGCGGGGTATCGGGGAGCTGTTTTTT
TRBV6-1	TRBJ1-6	TRBD1	few	CASNEGQGSYNSPLHF	TGTGCCAGCAATGAAGGACAGGGGAGCTATAATTCACCCCTCCACTTT
TRBV7-7	TRBJ2-2	TRBD1	.	CASSPTGGTGELFF	TGTGCTAGCAGCCCAACAGGGGGCACCGGGGAGCTGTTTTTT
TRBV27	TRBJ1-2	TRBD1	.	CASSRRQGAFDGYTF	TGTGCCAGCAGTAGGCGCCAGGGGGCCTTTGACGGCTACACCTTC
TRBV19	TRBJ1-2	.	.	CASSTTRGGYGYTF	TGTGCCAGTAGTACCACCCGGGGAGGGTATGGCTACACCTTC
TRBV5-1	TRBJ2-3	.	.	CASSVDGTLTDTQYF	TGCGCCAGCAGCGTGGACGGAACGCTAACAGATACGCAGTATTTT
TRBV4-3	TRBJ2-2	.	.	CASSQVAQSNTGELFF	TGCGCCAGCAGCCAAGTTGCGCAGAGTAACACCGGGGAGCTGTTTTTT
TRBV29-1	TRBJ2-3	.	.	CSVAKSTDTQYF	TGCAGCGTTGCGAAGAGCACAGATACGCAGTATTTT
TRBV18	TRBJ1-5	.	.	CASSPDGRNQPQHF	TGTGCCAGCTCCCCAGACGGTCGCAATCAGCCCCAGCATTTT
TRBV7-9	TRBJ1-1	.	.	CASSVNSWAEAFF	TGTGCCAGCAGCGTTAATAGTTGGGCTGAAGCTTTCTTT
TRBV7-2	TRBJ2-7	TRBD1	.	CASSLETGFYEQYF	TGTGCCAGCAGCTTAGAGACAGGGTTCTACGAGCAGTACTTC
TRBV5-4	TRBJ2-5	TRBD1	.	CASSGGTGAGQVTQYF	TGTGCCAGCAGCGGCGGGACAGGGGCAGGCCAGGTGACCCAGTACTTC
TRBV2	TRBJ2-7	.	.	CASSEPKTGTLYYYEQYF	TGTGCCAGCAGTGAACCTAAAACAGGGACCCTTTACTACTACGAGCAGTACTTC
TRBV7-6	TRBJ1-2	.	.	CASSLEQHGYGYGYTF	TGTGCCAGCAGCTTAGAACAACATGGCTACGGCTATGGCTACACCTTC
TRBV28	TRBJ2-1	.	medium-sized	CASSTTPSGGGLNEQFF	TGTGCCAGCAGCACTACCCCTAGCGGAGGGGGACTTAATGAGCAGTTCTTC
TRBV18	TRBJ1-2	.	.	CASSPIQGFYGYTF	TGTGCCAGCTCACCGATCCAGGGATTCTATGGCTACACCTTC
TRBV27	TRBJ1-1	.	.	CASSLSPTGNTEAFF	TGTGCCAGCAGTTTAAGTCCAACGGGGAACACTGAAGCTTTCTTT